This T cell receptor beta chain was profiled in a study of blood T cell repertoires in COVID-19 (dated by TCRdb to the early 2020s). Broadly, across the study: Samples from collaborators originated in the United States, Italy and Spain and spanned both the acute and convalescent phases of COVID-19. The material from the prospective study consisted of cDNA or gDNA derived from T cells, B-cell-depleted T cells, or PBMCs. The dataset comprised deeply sampled blood TCRbeta repertoires from subjects exposed to, actively infected with, or recovered from COVID-19. The repertoires were released in a freely available public database intended as a resource for research on the immune response to SARS-CoV-2. Samples came from the ongoing ImmuneRACE study (first 160 participants) plus 1,254 subjects from 6 global collaborators. The sample metadata nearly always contained a de-identified subject ID, COVID-19 status, age in years and sex. Where available, HLA class I and class II types were taken from metadata supplied by the sample provider and were not determined by assay-based typing. Broad study findings and their caveats: Clinical and demographic metadata were provided uncurated, with the amount varying by source and participant.

In Seattle, one collaborating source enrolled patients while the infection was active and tracked those patients longitudinally over the course of disease. The collaborating institutions used their own protocols to collect whole blood in K2EDTA tubes. For TCRbeta analysis, collaborators shipped samples as frozen whole blood, isolated PBMCs, or DNA extracted from either of those sample types. As concerns this clone: The antigen this receptor binds is unknown. There are no base qualities to consult, and no much larger clone falls within one base.

The germline V gene sets CDR1 to SGHTA and CDR2 to FQGNSA. The junction shows trimming of 4 bases on V and 7 bases on J, plus 17 bases between the germline ends. The CDR3 runs 15 residues from the cysteine to the phenylalanine. The retained sequence is limited to the CDR3, 45 bases, with the frame set at the first base. TCRbeta CDR3 regions were amplified from genomic DNA by means of the immunoSEQ Assay, a bias-controlled multiplex PCR. The published analysis was carried out like this. Nucleated cell counts per sample were estimated from amplification of reference gene primers within the assay. To quantify the absolute abundance of each unique TCRbeta CDR3 rearrangement, sequence reads were collapsed and filtered. Productive Simpson clonality was computed per sample as the square root of Simpson's diversity index over productive rearrangements. TCRdb retrieved this table from immuneACCESS and kept in-frame rearrangements only. Not all clones are present; in checked studies, unresolved V genes account for under half, and no reason is known for the remainder. The V and J calls and clone size come from that table; D and trimming were worked out from the DNA. A total of approximately 180,000 clones appear in this sample, roughly 84% of them only once. Of the sample, roughly 20% falls within the top ten clones.

The TCR was taken from a person aged 70 to 85 with COVID-19, enrolled during active disease. The chain employs TRBV7-2 and TRBJ2-1, with TRBD2 tentatively as D gene (6 bases match). The sequenced sample was peripheral blood. The CDR3 corresponds to CASSSLLGGGNEQFF. The sequenced DNA is TGTGCCAGCAGCTCCCTACTCGGGGGAGGAAATGAGCAGTTCTTC.